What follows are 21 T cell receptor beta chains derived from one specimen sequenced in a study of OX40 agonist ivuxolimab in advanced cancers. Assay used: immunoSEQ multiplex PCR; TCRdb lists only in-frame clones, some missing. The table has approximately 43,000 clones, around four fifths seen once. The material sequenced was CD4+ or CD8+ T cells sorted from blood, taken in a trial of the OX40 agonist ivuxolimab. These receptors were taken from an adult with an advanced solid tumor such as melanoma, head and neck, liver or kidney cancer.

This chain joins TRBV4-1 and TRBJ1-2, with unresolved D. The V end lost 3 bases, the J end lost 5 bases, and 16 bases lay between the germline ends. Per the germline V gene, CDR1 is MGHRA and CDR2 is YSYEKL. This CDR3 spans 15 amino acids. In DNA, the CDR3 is TGCGCCAGCAGCCAGCAGACCGGAGTGACATATGGCTACACCTTC. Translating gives CASSQQTGVTYGYTF.

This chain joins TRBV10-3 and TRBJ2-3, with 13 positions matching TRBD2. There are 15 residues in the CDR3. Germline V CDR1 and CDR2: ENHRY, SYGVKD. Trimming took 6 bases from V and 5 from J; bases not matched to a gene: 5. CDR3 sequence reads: CAIRGGLAGKDTQYF. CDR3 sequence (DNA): TGTGCCATCAGGGGGGGACTAGCGGGAAAAGATACGCAGTATTTT.

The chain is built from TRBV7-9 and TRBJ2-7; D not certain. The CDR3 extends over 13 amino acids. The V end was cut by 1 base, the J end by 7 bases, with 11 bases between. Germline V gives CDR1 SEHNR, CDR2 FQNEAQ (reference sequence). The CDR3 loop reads CASSLGAPPEQYF. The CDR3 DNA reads TGTGCCAGCAGCTTAGGGGCCCCACCTGAGCAGTACTTC.

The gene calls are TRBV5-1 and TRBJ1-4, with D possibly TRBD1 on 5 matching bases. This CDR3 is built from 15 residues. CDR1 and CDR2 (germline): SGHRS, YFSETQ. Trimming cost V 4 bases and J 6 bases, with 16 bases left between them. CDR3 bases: TGCGCCAGCAGCCTGGTCGGGCGAGGGGATGAAAAACTGTTTTTT. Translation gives CASSLVGRGDEKLFF.

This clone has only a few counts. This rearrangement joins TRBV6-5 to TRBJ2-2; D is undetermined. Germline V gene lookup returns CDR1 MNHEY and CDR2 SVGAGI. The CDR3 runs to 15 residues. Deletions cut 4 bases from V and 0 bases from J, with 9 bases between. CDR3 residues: CASSSHNTNTGELFF. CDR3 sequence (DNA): TGTGCCAGCAGTTCTCATAATACGAACACCGGGGAGCTGTTTTTT.

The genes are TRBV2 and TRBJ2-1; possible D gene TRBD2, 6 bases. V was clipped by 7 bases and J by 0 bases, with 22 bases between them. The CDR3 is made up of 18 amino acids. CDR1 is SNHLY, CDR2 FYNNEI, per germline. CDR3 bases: TGTGCCAGCAAGAAAAGGGACTTTCCAGGGCGCTCCTACAATGAGCAGTTCTTC. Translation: CASKKRDFPGRSYNEQFF.

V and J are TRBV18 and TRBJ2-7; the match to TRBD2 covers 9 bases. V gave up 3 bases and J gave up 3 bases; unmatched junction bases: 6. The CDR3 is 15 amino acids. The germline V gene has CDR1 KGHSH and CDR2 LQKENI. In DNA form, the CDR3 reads TGTGCCAGCTCACCTATAGCGGGAGCAGACTACGAGCAGTACTTC. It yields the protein CASSPIAGADYEQYF. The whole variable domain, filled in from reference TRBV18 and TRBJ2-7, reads NAGVMQNPRHLVRRRGQEARLRCSPMKGHSHVYWYRQLPEEGLKFMVYLQKENIIDESGMPKERFSAEFPKEGPSILRIQQVVRGDSAAYFCASSPIAGADYEQYFGPGTRLTVT.

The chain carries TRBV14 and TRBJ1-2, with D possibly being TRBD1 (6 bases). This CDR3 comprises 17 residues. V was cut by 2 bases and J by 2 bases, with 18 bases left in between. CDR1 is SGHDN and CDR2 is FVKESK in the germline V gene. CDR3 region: CASSQIRGSGENYGYTF. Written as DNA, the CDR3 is TGTGCCAGCAGCCAAATAAGGGGGTCGGGTGAGAACTATGGCTACACCTTC.

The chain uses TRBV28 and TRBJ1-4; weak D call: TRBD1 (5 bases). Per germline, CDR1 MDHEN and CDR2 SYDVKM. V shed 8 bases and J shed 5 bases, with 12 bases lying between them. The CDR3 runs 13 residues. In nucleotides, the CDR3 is TGTGCCAGCTGTCAGAACAGGAATGAAAAACTGTTTTTT. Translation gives CASCQNRNEKLFF.

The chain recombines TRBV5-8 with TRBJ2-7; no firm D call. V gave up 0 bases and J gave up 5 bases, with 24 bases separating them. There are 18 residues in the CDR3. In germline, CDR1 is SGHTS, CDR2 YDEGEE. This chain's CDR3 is CASSLVLTSLPLSNEQYF. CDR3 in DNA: TGTGCCAGCAGCTTGGTCTTAACCTCTCTACCCCTATCTAACGAGCAGTACTTC.

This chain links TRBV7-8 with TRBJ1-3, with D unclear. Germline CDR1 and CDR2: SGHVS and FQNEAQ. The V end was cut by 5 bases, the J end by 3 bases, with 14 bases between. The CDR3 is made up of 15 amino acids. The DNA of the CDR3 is TGTGCCAGCAGCCCGAGGGTAGAGGGTGGAAACACCATATATTTT. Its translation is CASSPRVEGGNTIYF.

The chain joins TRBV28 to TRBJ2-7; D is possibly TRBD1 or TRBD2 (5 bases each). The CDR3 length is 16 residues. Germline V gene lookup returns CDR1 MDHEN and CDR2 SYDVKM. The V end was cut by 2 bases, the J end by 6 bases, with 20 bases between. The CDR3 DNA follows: TGTGCCAGCAGTTTAAAGGCGGCAGGGACCCATGGCGAGCAGTACTTC. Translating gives CASSLKAAGTHGEQYF. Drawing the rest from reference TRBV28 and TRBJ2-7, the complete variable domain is DVKVTQSSRYLVKRTGEKVFLECVQDMDHENMFWYRQDPGLGLRLIYFSYDVKMKEKGDIPEGYSVSREKKERFSLILESASTNQTSMYLCASSLKAAGTHGEQYFGPGTRLTVT.

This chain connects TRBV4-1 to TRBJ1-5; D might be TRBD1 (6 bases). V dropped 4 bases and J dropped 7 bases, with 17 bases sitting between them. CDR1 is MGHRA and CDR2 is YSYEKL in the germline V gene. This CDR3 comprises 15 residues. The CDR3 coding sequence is TGCGCCAGCAGCCCAGGGACATACGGGAGCCAGCCCCAGCATTTT. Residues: CASSPGTYGSQPQHF.

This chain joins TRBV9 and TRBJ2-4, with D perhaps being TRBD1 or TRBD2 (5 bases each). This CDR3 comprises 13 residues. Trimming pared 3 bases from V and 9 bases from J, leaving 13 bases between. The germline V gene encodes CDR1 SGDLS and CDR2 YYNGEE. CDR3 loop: CASSGEPQGIQYF. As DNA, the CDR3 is TGTGCCAGCAGCGGGGAGCCCCAGGGCATTCAGTACTTC.

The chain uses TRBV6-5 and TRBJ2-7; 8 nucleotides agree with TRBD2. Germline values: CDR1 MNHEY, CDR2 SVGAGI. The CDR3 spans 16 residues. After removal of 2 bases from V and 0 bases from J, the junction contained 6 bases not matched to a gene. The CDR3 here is CASSYGGSGTSYEQYF. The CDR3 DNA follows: TGTGCCAGCAGTTACGGAGGTAGCGGGACCTCCTACGAGCAGTACTTC.

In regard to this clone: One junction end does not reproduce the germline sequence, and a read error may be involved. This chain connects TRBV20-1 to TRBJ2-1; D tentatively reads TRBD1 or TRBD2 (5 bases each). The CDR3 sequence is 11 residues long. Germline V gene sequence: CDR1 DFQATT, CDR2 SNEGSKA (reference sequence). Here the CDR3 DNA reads TGCAGTGCTAAATGGGGGATTAATCGGATCTTC. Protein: CSAKWGINRIF.

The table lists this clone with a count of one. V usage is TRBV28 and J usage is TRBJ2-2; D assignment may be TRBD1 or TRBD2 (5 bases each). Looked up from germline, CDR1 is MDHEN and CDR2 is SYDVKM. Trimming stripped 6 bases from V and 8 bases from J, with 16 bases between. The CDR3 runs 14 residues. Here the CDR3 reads CASSGTEKGGELFF. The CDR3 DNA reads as TGTGCCAGCAGCGGGACCGAAAAAGGGGGGGAGCTGTTTTTT.

CDR3 sequence (DNA): TGTGCCAGCAGCCGGGACCATTCCACAGATACGCAGTATTTT. Translation: CASSRDHSTDTQYF. This chain connects TRBV7-8 to TRBJ2-3, with D perhaps being TRBD1 or TRBD2 (5 bases each). V was pared by 5 bases and J by 2 bases, with 11 bases between. CDR1 is SGHVS and CDR2 is FQNEAQ in the germline V gene. The CDR3 sequence is 14 residues long. The whole variable domain, remainder taken from reference TRBV7-8 and TRBJ2-3, is GAGVSQSPRYKVAKRGQDVALRCDPISGHVSLFWYQQALGQGPEFLTYFQNEAQLDKSGLPSDRFFAERPEGSVSTLKIQRTQQEDSAVYLCASSRDHSTDTQYFGPGTRLTVL.

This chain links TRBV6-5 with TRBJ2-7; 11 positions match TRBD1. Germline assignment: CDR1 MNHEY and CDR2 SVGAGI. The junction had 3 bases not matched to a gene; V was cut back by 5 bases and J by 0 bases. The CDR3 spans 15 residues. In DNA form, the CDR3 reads TGTGCCAGCAGTGCCGGGACAGGGGGCTCCTACGAGCAGTACTTC. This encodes CASSAGTGGSYEQYF.

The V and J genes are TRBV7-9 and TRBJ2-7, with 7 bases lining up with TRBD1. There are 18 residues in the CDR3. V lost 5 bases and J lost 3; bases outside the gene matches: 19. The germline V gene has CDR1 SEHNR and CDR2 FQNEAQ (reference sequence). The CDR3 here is CASSPRYPGQQTYYEQYF. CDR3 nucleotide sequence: TGTGCCAGCAGCCCACGATATCCGGGACAGCAAACTTACTACGAGCAGTACTTC.

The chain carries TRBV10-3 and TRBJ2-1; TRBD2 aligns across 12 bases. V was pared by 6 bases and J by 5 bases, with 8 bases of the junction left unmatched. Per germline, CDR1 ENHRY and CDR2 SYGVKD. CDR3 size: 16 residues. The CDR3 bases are TGTGCCATCAGAAACCCTAGCGGGGGGGTTGACAATGAGCAGTTCTTC. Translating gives CAIRNPSGGVDNEQFF.